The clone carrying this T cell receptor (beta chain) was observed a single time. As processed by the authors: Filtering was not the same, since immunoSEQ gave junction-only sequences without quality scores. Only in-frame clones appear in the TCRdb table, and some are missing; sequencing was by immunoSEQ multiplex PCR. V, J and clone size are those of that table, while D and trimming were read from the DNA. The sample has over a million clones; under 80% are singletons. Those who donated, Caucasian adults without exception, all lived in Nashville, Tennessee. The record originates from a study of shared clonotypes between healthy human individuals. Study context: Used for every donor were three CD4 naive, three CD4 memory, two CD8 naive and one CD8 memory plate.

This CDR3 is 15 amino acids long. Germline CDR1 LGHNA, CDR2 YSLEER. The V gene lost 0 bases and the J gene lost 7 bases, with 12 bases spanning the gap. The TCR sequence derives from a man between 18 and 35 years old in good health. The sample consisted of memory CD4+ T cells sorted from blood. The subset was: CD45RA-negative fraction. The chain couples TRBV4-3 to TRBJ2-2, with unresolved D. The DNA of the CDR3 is TGCGCCAGCAGCCAAGAGTTACTTTATGGCGGGGAGCTGTTTTTT. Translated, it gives CASSQELLYGGELFF.